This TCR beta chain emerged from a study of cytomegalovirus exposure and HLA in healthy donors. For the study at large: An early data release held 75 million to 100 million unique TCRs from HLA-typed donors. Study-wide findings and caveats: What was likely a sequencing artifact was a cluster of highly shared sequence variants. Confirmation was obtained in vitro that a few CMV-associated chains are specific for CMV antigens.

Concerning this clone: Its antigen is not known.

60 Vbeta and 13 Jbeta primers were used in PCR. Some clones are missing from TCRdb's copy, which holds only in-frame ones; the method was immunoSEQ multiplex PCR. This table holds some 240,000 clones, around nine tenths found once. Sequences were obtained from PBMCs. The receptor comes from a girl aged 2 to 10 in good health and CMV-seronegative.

CDR3 bases: TGCGCCAGCAGTGAGGCCGGGACAGGGGTAAAATTAGCCAAAAACATTCAGTACTTC. This codes for CASSEAGTGVKLAKNIQYF. The chain employs TRBV10-2 and TRBJ2-4, with TRBD1 matching 10 bases. Germline-derived CDR1 and CDR2 are WSHSY and SAAADI. J gave up 0 bases and V 2 bases, and 10 bases lay outside the gene matches. The CDR3 contains 19 residues.